This TCR beta chain emerged from a study of T cell responses to AZD1222 COVID-19 vaccine. In germline, CDR1 is SGHRS, CDR2 YFSETQ. This CDR3 is built from 14 residues. With 0 bases clipped from V and 4 bases from J, the junction kept 2 bases outside the gene matches. Libraries were prepared by immunoSEQ multiplex PCR; TCRdb keeps only in-frame clonotypes and omits some of them. The sample carries roughly 120,000 clones, around 91% recorded once. Sequences were derived from peripheral blood, sampled 28 days after the second AZD1222 dose. The J gene is TRBJ2-7, the V gene TRBV5-1, with 9 nucleotides matching TRBD1. This receptor was obtained from an adult who received the AZD1222 COVID-19 vaccine. The DNA for the CDR3 is TGCGCCAGCAGCTTGGGACAGGGGGGGTACGAGCAGTACTTC. Amino acids: CASSLGQGGYEQYF.